Listed below are T cell receptor beta chains from one sample, sequenced in a study of T-cell reconstitution after alpha-beta-depleted transplantation in children. TCRdb ran MiXCR on the PCR reads and lists one entry per CDR3 protein. The sample holds about 510,000 distinct CDR3 sequences; about an eighth are singletons and the top ten take 12% to 15%. Source: PBMCs, mostly from graft donor cells, taken 180 days after TCRalphabeta/CD19-depleted stem cell transplant. The receptor set was obtained from a female patient aged 2-9 years who had a stem cell transplant for aplastic anemia, so the T cells may come from the graft donor. Both conserved end residues are part of each CDR3. The D gene is left open where the match is weak. Clone size is not always given. Where it is, it says once, few, many or a class for expanded clones.

DNA	CDR3	size	V	J	D
TGTGCCAGCAGCCCCCGACAGGGCTACGAGCAGTACTTC	CASSPRQGYEQYF	many	TRBV7-2	TRBJ2-7	TRBD1
TGTGCCAGCAGCCCGGCTCCAACTAATGAAAAACTGTTTTTT	CASSPAPTNEKLFF	.	TRBV7-2	TRBJ1-4	.
TGTGCCAGCAGCGTAGCGGGTAGGTCCCACAATGAGCAGTTCTTC	CASSVAGRSHNEQFF	.	TRBV7-2	TRBJ2-1	TRBD2
TGTGCCAGCAGGCGGGACCGCCCTCAAGAGACCCAGTACTTC	CASRRDRPQETQYF	few	TRBV6-2/TRBV6-3	TRBJ2-5	.
TGTGCCAGCAGACCCCTCTCGCTAGCGGGAGAGTACGAGCAGTACTTC	CASRPLSLAGEYEQYF	many	TRBV27	TRBJ2-7	TRBD2
TGTGCCAGTAGTATAGGTGGGAACACCGGGGAGCTGTTTTTT	CASSIGGNTGELFF	.	TRBV19	TRBJ2-2	.
TGTGCCAGCAGTTTATCCCCCGGGCATATCTACGAGCAGTACTTC	CASSLSPGHIYEQYF	few	TRBV27	TRBJ2-7	.
TGTGCCAGCAGCGGTGGGCAGGTTAGCAATCAGCCCCAGCATTTT	CASSGGQVSNQPQHF	.	TRBV9	TRBJ1-5	.
TGTGCCAGTAGTATCATGCAGGGGAATAATCAGCCCCAGCATTTT	CASSIMQGNNQPQHF	many	TRBV19	TRBJ1-5	.
TGCAGCGTTGAAATGGCGGGGTACTACAATGAGCAGTTCTTC	CSVEMAGYYNEQFF	.	TRBV29-1	TRBJ2-1	.
TGTGCCAGCTTGAGGTCAGCCGTGGGGGGCTACGAGCAGTACTTC	CASLRSAVGGYEQYF	.	TRBV27	TRBJ2-7	.
TGCAGTGCCCTTTCCGGGACAGGGAATTCACCCCTCCACTTT	CSALSGTGNSPLHF	.	TRBV20-1	TRBJ1-6	TRBD1
TGTGCCAGCAGCGCATCTTTGGACGGTTACGAGCAGTACTTC	CASSASLDGYEQYF	.	TRBV7-3	TRBJ2-7	.
TGTGCCAGCAGCTCCCAGGGGGGGGGTTTTAGTGGAGAGACCCAGTACTTC	CASSSQGGGFSGETQYF	few	TRBV7-9	TRBJ2-5	.
TGTGCCAGCAGCTCCCCTAGGGTAGCGGGAGTTGAGCAGTTCTTC	CASSSPRVAGVEQFF	.	TRBV7-2	TRBJ2-1	TRBD2